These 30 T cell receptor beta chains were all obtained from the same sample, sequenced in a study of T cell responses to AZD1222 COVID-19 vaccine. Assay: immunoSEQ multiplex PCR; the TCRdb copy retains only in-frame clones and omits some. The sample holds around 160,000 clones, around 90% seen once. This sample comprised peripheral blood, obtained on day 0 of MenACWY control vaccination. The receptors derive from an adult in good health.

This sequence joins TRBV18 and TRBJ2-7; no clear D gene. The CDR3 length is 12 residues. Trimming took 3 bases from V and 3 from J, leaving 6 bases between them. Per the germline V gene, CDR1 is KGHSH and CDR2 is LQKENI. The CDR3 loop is CASSPQNYEQYF. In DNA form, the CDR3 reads TGTGCCAGCTCACCTCAGAACTACGAGCAGTACTTC.

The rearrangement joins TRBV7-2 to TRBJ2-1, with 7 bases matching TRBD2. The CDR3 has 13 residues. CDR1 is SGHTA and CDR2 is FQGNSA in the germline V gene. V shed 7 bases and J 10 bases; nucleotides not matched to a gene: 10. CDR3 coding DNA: TGTGCCAGCACCCCTGGGGAGGGAGGAGAGCAGTTCTTC. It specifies CASTPGEGGEQFF.

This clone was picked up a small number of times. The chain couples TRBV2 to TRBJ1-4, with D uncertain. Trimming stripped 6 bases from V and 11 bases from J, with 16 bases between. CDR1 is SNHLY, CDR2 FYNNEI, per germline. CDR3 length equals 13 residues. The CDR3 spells CASREGIGRKLFF. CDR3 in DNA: TGTGCCAGCAGAGAGGGTATAGGGAGGAAACTGTTTTTT.

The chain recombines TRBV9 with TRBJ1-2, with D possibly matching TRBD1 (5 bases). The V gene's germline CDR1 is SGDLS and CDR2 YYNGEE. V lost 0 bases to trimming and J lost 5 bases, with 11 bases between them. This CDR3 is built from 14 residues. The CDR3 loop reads CASSVDGTAYGYTF. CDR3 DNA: TGTGCCAGCAGCGTAGACGGGACCGCTTATGGCTACACCTTC. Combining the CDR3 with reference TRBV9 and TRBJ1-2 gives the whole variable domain DSGVTQTPKHLITATGQRVTLRCSPRSGDLSVYWYQQSLDQGLQFLIQYYNGEERAKGNILERFSAQQFPDLHSELNLSSLELGDSALYFCASSVDGTAYGYTFGSGTRLTVV.

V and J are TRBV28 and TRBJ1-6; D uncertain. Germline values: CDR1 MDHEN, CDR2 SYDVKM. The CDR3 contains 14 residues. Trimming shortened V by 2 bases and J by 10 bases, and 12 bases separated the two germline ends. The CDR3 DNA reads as TGTGCCAGCAGTTTAGATGGGAAGGGATCACCCCTCCACTTT. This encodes CASSLDGKGSPLHF.

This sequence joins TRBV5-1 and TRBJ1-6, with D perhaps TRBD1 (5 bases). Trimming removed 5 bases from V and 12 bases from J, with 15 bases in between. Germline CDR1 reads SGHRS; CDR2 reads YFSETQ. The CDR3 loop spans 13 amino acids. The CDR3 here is CASRGEAQGPLHF. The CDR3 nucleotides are TGCGCCAGCAGAGGAGAGGCCCAGGGACCCCTCCACTTT. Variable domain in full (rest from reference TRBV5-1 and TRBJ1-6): KAGVTQTPRYLIKTRGQQVTLSCSPISGHRSVSWYQQTPGQGLQFLFEYFSETQRNKGNFPGRFSGRQFSNSRSEMNVSTLELGDSALYLCASRGEAQGPLHFGNGTRLTVT.

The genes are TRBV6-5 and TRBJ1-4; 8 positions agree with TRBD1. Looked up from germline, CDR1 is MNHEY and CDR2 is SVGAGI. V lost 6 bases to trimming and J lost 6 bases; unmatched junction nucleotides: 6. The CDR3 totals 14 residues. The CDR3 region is CASSADRADEKLFF. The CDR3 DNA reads TGTGCCAGCAGCGCGGACAGGGCGGATGAAAAACTGTTTTTT.

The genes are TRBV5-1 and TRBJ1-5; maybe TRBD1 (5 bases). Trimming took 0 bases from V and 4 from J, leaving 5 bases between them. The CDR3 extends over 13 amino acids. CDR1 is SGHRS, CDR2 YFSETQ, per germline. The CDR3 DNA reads TGCGCCAGCAGCTTGGGACAGAATCAGCCCCAGCATTTT. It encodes CASSLGQNQPQHF.

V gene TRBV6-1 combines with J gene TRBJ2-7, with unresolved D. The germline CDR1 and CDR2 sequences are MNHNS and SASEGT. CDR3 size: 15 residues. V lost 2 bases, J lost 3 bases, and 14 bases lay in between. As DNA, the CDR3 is TGTGCCAGCAGTGAAATATCCGGCTCCCTCTACGAGCAGTACTTC. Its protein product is CASSEISGSLYEQYF.

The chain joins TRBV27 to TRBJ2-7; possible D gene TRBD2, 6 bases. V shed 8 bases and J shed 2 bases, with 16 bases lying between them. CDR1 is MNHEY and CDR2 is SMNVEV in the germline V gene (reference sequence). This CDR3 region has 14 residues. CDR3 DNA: TGTGCCAGCGCCCGAGGGACTGAACCCTACGAGCAGTACTTC. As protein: CASARGTEPYEQYF.

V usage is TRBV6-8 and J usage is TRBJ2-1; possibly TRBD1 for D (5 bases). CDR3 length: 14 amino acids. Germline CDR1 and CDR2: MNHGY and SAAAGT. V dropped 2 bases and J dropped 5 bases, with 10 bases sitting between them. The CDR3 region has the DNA TGTGCCAGCAGTTACCACAGGACCAACAATGAGCAGTTCTTC. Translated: CASSYHRTNNEQFF.

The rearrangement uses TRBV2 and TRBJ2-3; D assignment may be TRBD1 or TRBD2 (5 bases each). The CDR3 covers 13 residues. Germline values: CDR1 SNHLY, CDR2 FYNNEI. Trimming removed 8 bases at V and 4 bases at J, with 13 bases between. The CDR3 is CASVREFSDTQYF. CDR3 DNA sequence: TGTGCCAGCGTCAGGGAGTTTTCAGATACGCAGTATTTT.

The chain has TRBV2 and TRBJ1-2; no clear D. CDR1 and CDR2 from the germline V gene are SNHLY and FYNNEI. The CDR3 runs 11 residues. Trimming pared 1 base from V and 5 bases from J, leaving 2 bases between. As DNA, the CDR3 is TGTGCCAGCAGTGAAGGGTATGGCTACACCTTC. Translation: CASSEGYGYTF.

The CDR3 loop is CASSFSTNEKLFF. The CDR3 region has the DNA TGTGCCAGCAGCTTTAGTACTAATGAAAAACTGTTTTTT. The V and J genes are TRBV11-2 and TRBJ1-4, with D hard to call. The germline V gene encodes CDR1 SGHAT and CDR2 FQNNGV. V shed 3 bases and J shed 2 bases, with 4 bases lying between them. The CDR3 has 13 amino acids.

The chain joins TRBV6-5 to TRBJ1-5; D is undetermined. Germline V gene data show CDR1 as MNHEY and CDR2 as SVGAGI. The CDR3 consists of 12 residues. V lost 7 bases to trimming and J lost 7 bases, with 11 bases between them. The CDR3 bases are TGTGCCAGCAACCGACCCATGCAGCCCCAGCATTTT. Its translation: CASNRPMQPQHF.

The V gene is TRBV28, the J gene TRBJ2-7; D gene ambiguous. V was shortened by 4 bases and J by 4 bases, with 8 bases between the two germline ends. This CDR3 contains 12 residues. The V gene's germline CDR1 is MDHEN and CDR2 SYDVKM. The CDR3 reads CASSSQRYEQYF. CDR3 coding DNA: TGTGCCAGCAGTTCTCAGAGGTACGAGCAGTACTTC.

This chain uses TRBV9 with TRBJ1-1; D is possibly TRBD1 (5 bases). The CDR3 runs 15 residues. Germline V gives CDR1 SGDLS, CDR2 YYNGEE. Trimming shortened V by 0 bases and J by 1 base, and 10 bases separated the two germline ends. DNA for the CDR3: TGTGCCAGCAGCGTAGCAGGGCGGCGGAACACTGAAGCTTTCTTT. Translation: CASSVAGRRNTEAFF.

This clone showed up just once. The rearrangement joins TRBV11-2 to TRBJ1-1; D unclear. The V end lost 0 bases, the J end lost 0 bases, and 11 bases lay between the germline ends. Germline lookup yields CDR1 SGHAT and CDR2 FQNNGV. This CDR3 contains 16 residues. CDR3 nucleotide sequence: TGTGCCAGCAGCTTAGACAGAGAGAAAATGAACACTGAAGCTTTCTTT. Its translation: CASSLDREKMNTEAFF.

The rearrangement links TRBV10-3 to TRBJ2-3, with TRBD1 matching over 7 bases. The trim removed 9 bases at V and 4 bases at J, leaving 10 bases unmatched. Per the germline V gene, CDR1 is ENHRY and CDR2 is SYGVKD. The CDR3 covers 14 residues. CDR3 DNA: TGTGCCATAGCCCCGGGACAGCTTCCAGATACGCAGTATTTT. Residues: CAIAPGQLPDTQYF.

CDR3 nucleotide sequence: TGCGCCAGCAGCTTGGGGGCGCAGGCGTCGGAGCAGTACTTC. As protein: CASSLGAQASEQYF. V gene TRBV5-1 combines with J gene TRBJ2-7; the D is unclear. The CDR3 runs 14 residues. Germline V lookup: CDR1 SGHRS, CDR2 YFSETQ. Trimming removed 0 bases from V and 7 bases from J, with 14 bases in between.

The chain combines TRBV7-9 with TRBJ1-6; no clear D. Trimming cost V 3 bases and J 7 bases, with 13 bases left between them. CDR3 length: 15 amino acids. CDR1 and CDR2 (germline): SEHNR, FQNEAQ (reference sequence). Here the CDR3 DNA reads TGTGCCAGCAGCTTGGCTAATAATCCGAATTCACCCCTCCACTTT. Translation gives CASSLANNPNSPLHF.

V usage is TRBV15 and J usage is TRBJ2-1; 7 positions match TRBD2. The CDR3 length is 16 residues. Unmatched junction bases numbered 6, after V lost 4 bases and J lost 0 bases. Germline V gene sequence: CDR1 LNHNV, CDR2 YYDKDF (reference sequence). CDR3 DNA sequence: TGTGCCACCAGCATCACCCTAGCGGCCTCCTACAATGAGCAGTTCTTC. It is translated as CATSITLAASYNEQFF. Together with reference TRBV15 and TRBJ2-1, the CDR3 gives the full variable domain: DAMVIQNPRYQVTQFGKPVTLSCSQTLNHNVMYWYQQKSSQAPKLLFHYYDKDFNNEADTPDNFQSRRPNTSFCFLDIRSPGLGDTAMYLCATSITLAASYNEQFFGPGTRLTVL.

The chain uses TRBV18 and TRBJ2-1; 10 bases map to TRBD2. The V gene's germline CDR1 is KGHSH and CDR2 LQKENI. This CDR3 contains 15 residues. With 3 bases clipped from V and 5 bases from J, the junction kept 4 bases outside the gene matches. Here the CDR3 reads CASSPPSGRDNEQFF. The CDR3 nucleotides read TGTGCCAGCTCACCCCCCAGCGGGAGGGACAATGAGCAGTTCTTC. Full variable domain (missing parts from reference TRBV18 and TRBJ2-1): NAGVMQNPRHLVRRRGQEARLRCSPMKGHSHVYWYRQLPEEGLKFMVYLQKENIIDESGMPKERFSAEFPKEGPSILRIQQVVRGDSAAYFCASSPPSGRDNEQFFGPGTRLTVL.

In DNA form, the CDR3 reads TGCGCCAGCAGTGAACGTGGGAGAACTTTCTTT. This encodes CASSERGRTFF. V gene TRBV10-1 combines with J gene TRBJ1-1; D uncertain. The CDR3 totals 11 residues. Germline V gene lookup returns CDR1 WNHNN and CDR2 SYGVQD (reference sequence). V was trimmed by 3 bases and J by 12 bases, leaving 11 bases between them.

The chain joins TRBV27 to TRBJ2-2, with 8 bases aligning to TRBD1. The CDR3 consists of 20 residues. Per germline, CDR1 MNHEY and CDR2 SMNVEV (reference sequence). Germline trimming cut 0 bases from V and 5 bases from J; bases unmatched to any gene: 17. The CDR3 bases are TGTGCCAGCAGTTTATCTCCCTTGGCGACAGGGGAAGGGAGAACCGGGGAGCTGTTTTTT. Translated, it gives CASSLSPLATGEGRTGELFF.

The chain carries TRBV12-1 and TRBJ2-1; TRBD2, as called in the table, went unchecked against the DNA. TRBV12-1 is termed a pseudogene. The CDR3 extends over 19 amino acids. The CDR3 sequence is CASSLGLAGPLSSYNEQFF. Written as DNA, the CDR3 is TGTGCCAGCAGCTTAGGACTAGCGGGCCCCCTGAGCTCCTACAATGAGCAGTTCTTC.

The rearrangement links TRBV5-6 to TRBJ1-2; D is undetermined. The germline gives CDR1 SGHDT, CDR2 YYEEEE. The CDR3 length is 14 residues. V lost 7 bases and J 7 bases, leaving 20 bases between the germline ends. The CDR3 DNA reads TGTGCCAGCGGGCCGGGGATCTCCTCAATTGGCTACACCTTC. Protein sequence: CASGPGISSIGYTF.

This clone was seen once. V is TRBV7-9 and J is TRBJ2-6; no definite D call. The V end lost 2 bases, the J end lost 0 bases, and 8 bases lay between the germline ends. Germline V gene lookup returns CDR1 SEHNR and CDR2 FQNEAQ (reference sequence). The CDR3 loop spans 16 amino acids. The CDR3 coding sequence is TGTGCCAGCAGCTTATCGGAAGTCTCTGGGGCCAACGTCCTGACTTTC. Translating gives CASSLSEVSGANVLTF.

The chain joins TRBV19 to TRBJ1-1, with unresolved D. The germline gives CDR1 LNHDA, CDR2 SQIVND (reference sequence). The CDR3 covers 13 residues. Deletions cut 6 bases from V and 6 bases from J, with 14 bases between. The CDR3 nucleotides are TGTGCCAGTAGCCCGTGGTCAAGCCCTGAAGCTTTCTTT. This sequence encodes CASSPWSSPEAFF.

This CDR3 is CASSKTEYQETQYF. The CDR3 DNA sequence: TGTGCCAGCAGTAAGACAGAGTACCAAGAGACCCAGTACTTC. J is TRBJ2-5 and V is TRBV2, with D tentatively TRBD1 (5 bases). The V end was cut by 5 bases, the J end by 0 bases, with 10 bases between. The CDR3 covers 14 residues. The germline V gene encodes CDR1 SNHLY and CDR2 FYNNEI.